These T cell receptor beta chains were read from a single sample in a study of cytotoxic CD8 clonotypes in ibrutinib-treated CLL. TCRdb keeps only in-frame clones here, not all; method: immunoSEQ multiplex PCR. Of 150,000 to 200,000 clones in the sample, about 88% were seen once. The material sequenced was PBMCs, taken at disease progression, from a patient treated with ibrutinib. These receptor sequences come from a human donor with chronic lymphocytic leukemia. Each CDR3 is given with its conserved first and last residue. Fields, in order: J gene, D gene, clone size, V gene, CDR3 DNA, CDR3 protein. The D gene is left open where the match is weak. Not all rows give a size; the values are once, few, many and, for expanded clones, a class.

>TRBJ2-1|TRBD1|-|TRBV7-9
TGTGCCAGCAGCTTATTCGGGACAGGATACAATGAGCAGTTCTTC
CASSLFGTGYNEQFF
>TRBJ2-7|-|-|TRBV27
TGTGCCAGCAGTTTCGGGGTTCATTACGAGCAGTACTTC
CASSFGVHYEQYF
>TRBJ2-5|-|-|TRBV6-5
TGTGCCAGCAGTTACGGAAGGCACAACCAAGAGACCCAGTACTTC
CASSYGRHNQETQYF
>TRBJ2-1|TRBD2|-|TRBV29-1
TGCAGCGTTGGGGGGGCCAAGGTGCTAGCGGGATTGAATGAGCAGTTCTTC
CSVGGAKVLAGLNEQFF
>TRBJ1-1|TRBD1|-|TRBV11-2
TGTGCCAGCAAGGGACAGATGAACACTGAAGCTTTCTTT
CASKGQMNTEAFF
>TRBJ2-1|-|few|TRBV2
TGTGCCAGCAGTGATGGGAGATACAATGAGCAGTTCTTC
CASSDGRYNEQFF
>TRBJ2-7|TRBD2|-|TRBV10-3
TGTGCCATCAGTGAGTCTGCTAGCGGAGACCTCTCCTACGAGCAGTACTTC
CAISESASGDLSYEQYF
>TRBJ1-2|TRBD1|-|TRBV25-1
TGTGCCAGCAGTGAAGGCCTAGACAGGGGCTATGGCTACACCTTC
CASSEGLDRGYGYTF
>TRBJ2-1|TRBD1|-|TRBV29-1
TGCAGCGCAATCCTGGACAGGGTGGAGCAGTTCTTC
CSAILDRVEQFF
>TRBJ1-2|TRBD1|medium-sized|TRBV5-5
TGTGCCAGCAGCTTGGCGTCACAGGGGGCAAAAAACTATGGCTACACCTTC
CASSLASQGAKNYGYTF
>TRBJ2-5|-|-|TRBV15
TGTGCCACCAGCAGAGATCGTGTTGGGGGGCGAGAGACCCAGTACTTC
CATSRDRVGGRETQYF
>TRBJ1-5|-|few|TRBV6-1
TGTGCCAGCAGTGCTCGGCCGGACAGAAACAATCAGCCCCAGCATTTT
CASSARPDRNNQPQHF
>TRBJ1-1|-|-|TRBV9
TGTGCCAGCAGCGTAGAAAAAGGGGCGGGGGACACTGAAGCTTTCTTT
CASSVEKGAGDTEAFF
>TRBJ1-2|TRBD1|-|TRBV13
TGTGCCAGCAGCTTCGGACAGGGGGAAGATACCTCCGGCTACACCTTC
CASSFGQGEDTSGYTF
>TRBJ1-2|TRBD1|-|TRBV5-6
TGTGCCAGCATACATTGGGACAGGGCGATCTATGGCTACACCTTC
CASIHWDRAIYGYTF
>TRBJ2-7|TRBD1|-|TRBV28
TGTGCCAGCAGGGCAACGACAGGGAGACGATCCTACGAGCAGTACTTC
CASRATTGRRSYEQYF